This T cell receptor beta chain is drawn from a study of response to subunit inactivated influenza vaccine. Study-level findings and limits: That few new T cells are recruited by each seasonal influenza vaccination was the authors' suggestion.

To note about this clonotype: Its antigen is not identified.

Germline lookup yields CDR1 SGHAT and CDR2 FQNNGV. V was trimmed by 4 bases and J by 6 bases, leaving 12 bases between them. The CDR3 has 14 residues. TCRdb ran MiXCR on the RT-PCR reads and lists one entry per CDR3 protein. The top ten hold 7.8% of the sample, which has 200,000 to 250,000 distinct CDR3 sequences, 10% to 15% seen once. Sequences were derived from non-naive T cells sorted from PBMCs, sampled around 14 days before vaccination. The rearrangement links TRBV11-2 to TRBJ2-2, with D possibly TRBD1 on 5 matching bases. The TCR was taken from a man aged 50-59 years who received an inactivated influenza vaccine. In DNA, the CDR3 is TGTGCCAGCAGCTACGACAGAGGATCCGGGGAGCTGTTTTTT. Its protein is CASSYDRGSGELFF.